This T cell receptor beta chain was profiled in a study of cytomegalovirus exposure and HLA in healthy donors. This CDR3 has 12 residues. V lost 6 bases to trimming and J lost 3 bases, with 8 bases between them. Germline CDR1 is MNHNS and CDR2 is SASEGT. Vbeta (60) and Jbeta (13) primers were used in the PCR. Original processing methods: About 10 million of tens of millions of unique TCR beta chains were shared, per a later count. The data were produced by immunoSEQ multiplex PCR, yet TCRdb's version contains in-frame clones alone and is incomplete. D and trimming come from the DNA, and the V and J calls and clone size come from that table. The table lists 110,000 to 150,000 clones, around four fifths of them singletons, with 3% to 3.5% in the top ten. This clone was picked up one time.

This chain uses TRBV6-1 with TRBJ1-2, with TRBD1 as a possible D gene (6 bases). The sequence was obtained from a male donor in good health and CMV-seronegative. Sequencing input: PBMCs. CDR3 coding DNA: TGTGCCAGCAGGGACAGCTACTATGGCTACACCTTC. Protein product: CASRDSYYGYTF.